These 28 T cell receptor beta chains were sequenced from one sample in a study of cytomegalovirus exposure and HLA in healthy donors. Clones were sequenced by immunoSEQ multiplex PCR, and TCRdb holds only the in-frame ones, with some missing. The table includes tens of thousands of clones, around 90% detected once. Input material: PBMCs. The receptors originated from a man between 18 and 35 years old in good health and CMV-seronegative.

The genes are TRBV18 and TRBJ2-6, with TRBD2 matching 12 bases. Germline-derived CDR1 and CDR2 are KGHSH and LQKENI. V lost 0 bases, J lost 2 bases, and 11 bases stayed unmatched. The CDR3 contains 21 residues. The CDR3 coding sequence is TGTGCCAGCTCACCACCTGCGCTAGCGGGAGGGCCGGGCCCTGGGGCCAACGTCCTGACTTTC. Translation: CASSPPALAGGPGPGANVLTF.

The chain joins TRBV28 to TRBJ2-4, with 8 bases matching TRBD2. The germline CDR1 and CDR2 sequences are MDHEN and SYDVKM. The junction had 6 bases not matched to a gene; V was cut back by 4 bases and J by 4 bases. This CDR3 contains 15 residues. This CDR3 reads CASSSIAGGKNIQYF. CDR3 in DNA: TGTGCCAGCAGTTCAATCGCGGGGGGAAAAAACATTCAGTACTTC. The whole variable domain, remainder taken from reference TRBV28 and TRBJ2-4, is DVKVTQSSRYLVKRTGEKVFLECVQDMDHENMFWYRQDPGLGLRLIYFSYDVKMKEKGDIPEGYSVSREKKERFSLILESASTNQTSMYLCASSSIAGGKNIQYFGAGTRLSVL.

The V and J genes are TRBV11-3 and TRBJ2-7; no firm D call. The CDR3 consists of 13 residues. V gave up 0 bases and J gave up 3 bases, with 6 bases separating them. Germline-derived CDR1 and CDR2 are SGHNT and YENEEA. CDR3 nucleotide sequence: TGTGCCAGCAGCTTAGAACCCTACTACGAGCAGTACTTC. Translated, it gives CASSLEPYYEQYF.

V gene TRBV6-5 combines with J gene TRBJ2-7, with D possibly TRBD2 on 5 matching bases. This CDR3 is 15 amino acids long. Trimming left V 5 bases short and J 4 bases short, with 18 bases between. Germline V gene data show CDR1 as MNHEY and CDR2 as SVGAGI. CDR3 sequence: CASSPIWTAQYEQYF. The CDR3 bases are TGTGCCAGCAGTCCAATTTGGACTGCCCAGTACGAGCAGTACTTC.

The chain joins TRBV6-1 to TRBJ1-2, with TRBD1 as a possible D gene (6 bases). Germline loops: CDR1 MNHNS, CDR2 SASEGT. V was shortened by 3 bases and J by 4 bases, with 15 bases between the two germline ends. This CDR3 has 15 amino acids. The CDR3 protein is CASSDPLRGTYGYTF. In DNA, the CDR3 is TGTGCCAGCAGTGATCCCCTCAGGGGCACCTATGGCTACACCTTC.

This clone has a handful of counts. The chain uses TRBV7-2 and TRBJ2-7; 9 positions match TRBD1. Trimming at V came to 3 bases and at J to 4 bases, leaving 7 bases not matched to a gene. The CDR3 runs 15 residues. Germline V gives CDR1 SGHTA, CDR2 FQGNSA. CDR3 protein: CASSFTGGARYEQYF. Here the CDR3 DNA reads TGTGCCAGCAGCTTTACAGGGGGCGCTCGGTACGAGCAGTACTTC.

The rearrangement joins TRBV28 to TRBJ2-7; 9 nucleotides line up with TRBD2. The CDR3 runs 15 residues. Per germline, CDR1 MDHEN and CDR2 SYDVKM. The V and J ends lost 5 bases and 6 bases, in that order; junction bases with no gene match: 11. In nucleotides, the CDR3 is TGTGCCAGCAGTCCCCGACAGGCTAGCGGGACCGAGCAGTACTTC. It translates to CASSPRQASGTEQYF.

The V gene is TRBV19, the J gene TRBJ2-5; D gene uncertain. The CDR3 sequence is 11 residues long. V lost 3 bases and J lost 3, with 2 bases in between. CDR1 LNHDA and CDR2 SQIVND come from the germline V gene (reference sequence). CDR3 loop: CASSIKETQYF. For the CDR3, the DNA is TGTGCCAGTAGTATCAAAGAGACCCAGTACTTC.

The chain links TRBV5-1 to TRBJ2-5, with 13 bases that match TRBD2. The CDR3 extends over 16 amino acids. The V and J ends lost 1 base and 4 bases, in that order; junction bases with no gene match: 4. Germline loops: CDR1 SGHRS, CDR2 YFSETQ. CDR3 residues: CASSLPLAGGVETQYF. Written as DNA, the CDR3 is TGCGCCAGCAGCTTGCCACTAGCGGGAGGGGTAGAGACCCAGTACTTC.

This clone is medium-sized within its sample. This chain links TRBV14 with TRBJ2-2; unclear D gene. This CDR3 has 14 residues. Trimming took 6 bases from V and 1 from J, leaving 9 bases between them. Germline V gives CDR1 SGHDN, CDR2 FVKESK. The CDR3 DNA is TGTGCCAGCAGTCCCTTAGTGAACACCGGGGAGCTGTTTTTT. The encoded protein is CASSPLVNTGELFF.

This clone was counted a single time. The chain joins TRBV4-1 to TRBJ2-3; 9 bases match TRBD1. The CDR3 covers 15 residues. CDR1 and CDR2 from the germline V gene are MGHRA and YSYEKL. Trimming cost V 5 bases and J 6 bases; bases outside gene matches: 9. The CDR3 sequence: CASSLQGAYRDTQYF. The CDR3 DNA is TGCGCCAGCAGCTTACAGGGGGCGTATCGGGATACGCAGTATTTT.

The V gene is TRBV28, the J gene TRBJ1-1, with D maybe TRBD1 (6 bases). The CDR3 has 14 residues. The V end was cut by 4 bases, the J end by 2 bases, with 11 bases between. Germline lookup yields CDR1 MDHEN and CDR2 SYDVKM. The CDR3 spells CASSSTQGNTEAFF. The CDR3 DNA is TGTGCCAGCAGTTCAACACAGGGTAACACTGAAGCTTTCTTT.

The chain uses TRBV9 and TRBJ2-7, with D possibly matching TRBD2 (6 bases). V was pared by 4 bases and J by 11 bases, with 19 bases between. In germline, CDR1 is SGDLS, CDR2 YYNGEE. The CDR3 spans 13 residues. Here the CDR3 reads CASSPKKRAGKYF. The DNA for the CDR3 is TGTGCCAGCAGCCCGAAGAAGCGGGCCGGTAAGTACTTC. The whole variable domain, filled in from reference TRBV9 and TRBJ2-7, reads DSGVTQTPKHLITATGQRVTLRCSPRSGDLSVYWYQQSLDQGLQFLIQYYNGEERAKGNILERFSAQQFPDLHSELNLSSLELGDSALYFCASSPKKRAGKYFGPGTRLTVT.

The genes are TRBV5-4 and TRBJ2-2; 8 nucleotides align to TRBD1. The V gene end was trimmed by 4 bases and the J gene end by 7 bases; junction bases not matched to a gene: 6. Germline CDR1 and CDR2: SGHNT and YYREEE (reference sequence). The CDR3 is 14 residues long. CDR3 DNA sequence: TGTGCCAGCAGCCCGGACAGGGTTGGCGGGGAGCTGTTTTTT. Protein product: CASSPDRVGGELFF.

CDR3 residues: CASSPSGTGGIAEAFF. CDR3 in DNA: TGTGCCAGCAGTCCCTCCGGGACAGGGGGGATAGCTGAAGCTTTCTTT. The chain has TRBV27 and TRBJ1-1; 11 bases align to TRBD1. CDR3 size: 16 residues. The germline gives CDR1 MNHEY, CDR2 SMNVEV (reference sequence). V shed 5 bases and J 6 bases; nucleotides not matched to a gene: 11.

The chain uses TRBV19 and TRBJ1-5; no clear D. Germline V lookup: CDR1 LNHDA, CDR2 SQIVND (reference sequence). The CDR3 sequence is 15 residues long. V was cut by 0 bases and J by 2 bases, with 8 bases left in between. CDR3 region: CASSIDGIGNQPQHF. CDR3 coding DNA: TGTGCCAGTAGTATAGACGGGATAGGCAATCAGCCCCAGCATTTT.

The rearrangement joins TRBV6-5 to TRBJ2-7; 8 bases are a match to TRBD2. CDR3 length: 15 amino acids. Losses at the gene ends were 2 bases for V and 4 bases for J; bases not matched to a gene: 7. Germline CDR1 MNHEY, CDR2 SVGAGI. CDR3 loop: CASSYNVAGFYEQYF. The CDR3 DNA is TGTGCCAGCAGTTACAACGTAGCGGGATTTTACGAGCAGTACTTC.

The rearrangement joins TRBV1 to TRBJ1-2; TRBD1, the table's D call, was not compared with the DNA. TRBV1 is annotated as a pseudogene. The CDR3 is made up of 17 amino acids. Here the CDR3 DNA reads TGCACCAGCAGCGACTTCCGGGTGAGGACAGGCTCATATGGCTACACCTTC. Its translation is CTSSDFRVRTGSYGYTF.

This chain uses TRBV18 with TRBJ2-7; tentatively, D is TRBD2 (5 bases). CDR3 length equals 14 residues. V shed 3 bases and J shed 6 bases, with 15 bases lying between them. The V gene's germline CDR1 is KGHSH and CDR2 LQKENI. This CDR3 reads CASSPLEAGGEQYF. The DNA for the CDR3 is TGTGCCAGCTCACCCCTAGAGGCTGGAGGCGAGCAGTACTTC.

V usage is TRBV7-2 and J usage is TRBJ1-1, with unresolved D. The CDR3 has 14 residues. The V and J ends lost 3 bases and 1 base respectively, with 9 bases between them. From germline, CDR1 is SGHTA and CDR2 FQGNSA. CDR3 sequence (DNA): TGTGCCAGCAGCTTCAGCGGAGGGAACACTGAAGCTTTCTTT. Translated, it gives CASSFSGGNTEAFF.

The rearrangement joins TRBV11-3 to TRBJ2-5, with TRBD2 matching over 14 bases. This CDR3 has 17 residues. Germline assignment: CDR1 SGHNT and CDR2 YENEEA. Losses at the gene ends were 5 bases for V and 5 bases for J; bases not matched to a gene: 10. The DNA for the CDR3 is TGTGCCAGCAGCAAAGGGACTAGCGGGAGTAAGATGGAGACCCAGTACTTC. Translated: CASSKGTSGSKMETQYF.

The rearrangement links TRBV5-6 to TRBJ1-1, with 9 bases aligning to TRBD1. The germline V gene encodes CDR1 SGHDT and CDR2 YYEEEE. V dropped 2 bases and J dropped 8; count of bases not matched to a gene: 1. The CDR3 is 12 amino acids. The DNA of the CDR3 is TGTGCCAGCAGCTTTGGACAGGGGGAAGCTTTCTTT. This codes for CASSFGQGEAFF.

The rearrangement joins TRBV19 to TRBJ2-1; a possible D gene is TRBD2 (5 bases). Germline loops: CDR1 LNHDA, CDR2 SQIVND (reference sequence). V was shortened by 6 bases and J by 7 bases, with 10 bases between the two germline ends. This CDR3 has 12 residues. The CDR3 sequence is CASRGPGNEQFF. CDR3 nucleotides: TGTGCCAGTAGAGGACCGGGGAATGAGCAGTTCTTC.

This sequence joins TRBV27 and TRBJ2-4; 9 bases line up with TRBD1. The germline V gene has CDR1 MNHEY and CDR2 SMNVEV (reference sequence). This CDR3 is 14 amino acids long. The V gene end was trimmed by 2 bases and the J gene end by 6 bases; junction bases not matched to a gene: 2. As DNA, the CDR3 is TGTGCCAGCAGTTTAACGGACAGGGGAAACATTCAGTACTTC. Protein product: CASSLTDRGNIQYF.

The V and J genes are TRBV5-1 and TRBJ1-3, with D unclear. Germline CDR1 is SGHRS and CDR2 is YFSETQ. V lost 3 bases to trimming and J lost 4 bases, with 14 bases between them. This CDR3 region has 15 residues. The CDR3 DNA reads TGCGCCAGCAGCTCGGGAAACGCTCCAGGAAACACCATATATTTT. Its protein is CASSSGNAPGNTIYF.

The rearrangement uses TRBV7-8 and TRBJ2-7; tentative D call: TRBD2 (6 bases). This CDR3 is built from 15 residues. CDR1 and CDR2 from the germline V gene are SGHVS and FQNEAQ. V lost 1 base to trimming and J lost 2 bases, with 12 bases between them. CDR3 coding DNA: TGTGCCAGCAGCTTAGTCTTAGGCGGGACCTACGAGCAGTACTTC. Translating gives CASSLVLGGTYEQYF.

This sequence joins TRBV27 and TRBJ1-5; D is unresolved. Germline CDR1 is MNHEY and CDR2 is SMNVEV (reference sequence). The CDR3 covers 14 residues. The V and J ends lost 5 bases and 0 bases respectively, with 8 bases between them. The CDR3 DNA sequence: TGTGCCAGCAGTCCAGTTAATAGCAATCAGCCCCAGCATTTT. This encodes CASSPVNSNQPQHF.

V usage is TRBV5-6 and J usage is TRBJ2-6; D is possibly TRBD1 (5 bases). The CDR3 has 13 amino acids. Between the trimmed V and J ends, which lost 2 bases and 7 bases, there was a span of 7 bases. Germline assignment: CDR1 SGHDT and CDR2 YYEEEE. Here the CDR3 DNA reads TGTGCCAGCAGCTTTACAGGCGCCAACGTCCTGACTTTC. It specifies CASSFTGANVLTF.